The sequence of this T cell receptor beta chain was determined in a study of OX40 agonist ivuxolimab in advanced cancers. Whole-study context: The study gave patients intravenous ivuxolimab at 0.01 to 10 mg/kg every 2 weeks.

The V end was cut by 1 base, the J end by 2 bases, with 13 bases between. The germline gives CDR1 SGHDT, CDR2 YYEEEE. The CDR3 runs to 15 residues. Using immunoSEQ multiplex PCR, the repertoire was profiled, and TCRdb retains in-frame clones only, with some absent. The sample records 76,000 or so clones, over 90% being singletons. Autoimmune disease history or systemic immunosuppression disqualified patients. The sample consisted of CD4+ or CD8+ T cells sorted from blood, taken in a trial of the OX40 agonist ivuxolimab. The origin of this receptor is an adult with an advanced solid tumor such as melanoma, head and neck, liver or kidney cancer. The rearrangement joins TRBV5-6 to TRBJ2-7; D is unresolved. The CDR3 nucleotides read TGTGCCAGCAGCTTGATGCGGCGAGGACCCTACGAGCAGTACTTC. Translated, it gives CASSLMRRGPYEQYF.